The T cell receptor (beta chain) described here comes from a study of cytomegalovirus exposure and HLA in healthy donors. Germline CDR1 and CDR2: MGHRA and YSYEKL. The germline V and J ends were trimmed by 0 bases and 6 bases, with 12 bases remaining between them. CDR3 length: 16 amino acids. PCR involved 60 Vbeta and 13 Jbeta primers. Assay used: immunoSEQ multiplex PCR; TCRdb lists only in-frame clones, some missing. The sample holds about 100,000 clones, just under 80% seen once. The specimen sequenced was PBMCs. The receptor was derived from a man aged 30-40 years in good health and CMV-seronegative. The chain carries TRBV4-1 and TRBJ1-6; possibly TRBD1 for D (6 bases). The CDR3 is CASSQDSGVGNSPLHF. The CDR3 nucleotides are TGCGCCAGCAGCCAAGATTCAGGGGTTGGTAATTCACCCCTCCACTTT.